This T cell receptor (beta chain) comes out of a study of PD-L1 blockade in urothelial cancer. Clones were sequenced by immunoSEQ multiplex PCR, and TCRdb holds only the in-frame ones, with some missing. Among tens of thousands of clones listed, more than 35% were seen once. Patients in the study were battling locally advanced or metastatic urothelial carcinoma. CDR3 length equals 14 residues. This TCR came from a man between 60 and 75 years old with urothelial cancer. Specimen: tumor tissue, collected before atezolizumab (anti-PD-L1) treatment. J is TRBJ2-2 and V is TRBV7-5; TRBD2 was called by the table and not checked on the DNA. TRBV7-5 is noted as a pseudogene. The CDR3 loop reads CATAGQVGTGELFF. Here the CDR3 DNA reads TGTGCCACCGCGGGGCAAGTAGGCACCGGGGAGCTGTTTTTT.